Shown below are 10 T cell receptor beta chains from a single sample sequenced in a study of beta chain features in type 1 diabetes. Investigators reverse transcribed all isolated RNA, so they sequenced expressed TCRB transcripts. Generated by immunoSEQ multiplex PCR, the TCRdb table keeps only in-frame clones and is missing some. Altogether some 230,000 clones are present, 9% to 10% being singletons, with the ten largest covering 0.034%. The specimen was naive CD4+ T cells from blood. The receptors originated from a woman aged 18-35 years in good health.

The V gene is TRBV5-4, the J gene TRBJ2-3; D gene unclear. Trimming took 4 bases from V and 0 from J, leaving 9 bases between them. The CDR3 is made up of 14 amino acids. The germline gives CDR1 SGHNT, CDR2 YYREEE (reference sequence). As DNA, the CDR3 is TGTGCCAGCAGCCTATCTCAAAGCACAGATACGCAGTATTTT. It specifies CASSLSQSTDTQYF.

This CDR3 is CSVARGTNQPQHF. DNA for the CDR3: TGCAGCGTCGCCAGGGGTACCAATCAGCCCCAGCATTTT. The rearrangement joins TRBV29-1 to TRBJ1-5; TRBD1 is a possible D gene (6 bases). There are 13 residues in the CDR3. The germline V and J ends were trimmed by 6 bases and 3 bases, with 12 bases remaining between them. Per the germline V gene, CDR1 is SQVTM and CDR2 is ANQGSEA.

This clone appeared a few times. The V call is TRBV7-6, the J call TRBJ2-5; 9 nucleotides match TRBD1. The CDR3 length is 16 residues. J gave up 4 bases and V 4 bases, and 10 bases lay outside the gene matches. Germline V CDR1 and CDR2: SGHVS, FNYEAQ. This CDR3 reads CASSSRTGVSRETQYF. The CDR3 bases are TGTGCCAGCAGCTCCAGGACAGGGGTATCCAGAGAGACCCAGTACTTC.

This clone was counted between two and nine times. The chain is built from TRBV7-8 and TRBJ1-1; possible D gene TRBD1, 5 bases. CDR1 and CDR2 (germline): SGHVS, FQNEAQ. The CDR3 loop spans 15 amino acids. V lost 8 bases and J lost 4, with 20 bases in between. CDR3 DNA: TGTGCCAGCTCCCTCGGGGGAAATTTTGGCACTGAAGCTTTCTTT. It specifies CASSLGGNFGTEAFF.

This clone was picked up a small number of times. The germline gene is not matched at one end of the junction; a read error may be the cause. The chain recombines TRBV6-1 with TRBJ2-2; D is perhaps TRBD1 (5 bases). The CDR3 totals 14 residues. Germline CDR1 MNHNS, CDR2 SASEGT. CDR3 sequence reads: CASKVRQSTGELFF. The CDR3 DNA reads as TGTGCAAGCAAAGTCCGACAGTCCACCGGGGAGCTGTTTTTT.

The J gene is TRBJ2-2, the V gene TRBV7-3; D remains ambiguous. Trimming stripped 1 base from V and 1 base from J, with 4 bases between. CDR1 is SGHTA, CDR2 FQGTGA, per germline. The CDR3 spans 14 residues. This CDR3 is CASSLNRNTGELFF. The CDR3, as DNA: TGTGCCAGCAGCTTAAACAGGAACACCGGGGAGCTGTTTTTT.

This clone has a handful of counts. The rearrangement joins TRBV9 to TRBJ2-5; D gene uncertain. There are 13 residues in the CDR3. The V end lost 2 bases, the J end lost 2 bases, and 7 bases lay between the germline ends. Per germline, CDR1 SGDLS and CDR2 YYNGEE. Written as DNA, the CDR3 is TGTGCCAGCAGCGTTTCGAGTCAAGAGACCCAGTACTTC. This translates into CASSVSSQETQYF.

J is TRBJ1-3 and V is TRBV30; no firm D call. The CDR3 spans 15 residues. Germline values: CDR1 GTSNPN, CDR2 SVGIG (reference sequence). Trimming took 0 bases from V and 2 from J, leaving 11 bases between them. The CDR3 spells CAWSVRGGTGNTIYF. CDR3 bases: TGTGCCTGGAGTGTACGCGGAGGAACTGGAAACACCATATATTTT.

This clone was detected only a few times. The chain joins TRBV6-1 to TRBJ1-4, with D uncertain. V was pared by 3 bases and J by 7 bases, with 9 bases between. The CDR3 has 13 amino acids. Germline lookup yields CDR1 MNHNS and CDR2 SASEGT. The CDR3 region has the DNA TGTGCCAGCAGTGACTCAGGTTTTGAAAAACTGTTTTTT. As protein: CASSDSGFEKLFF.

This clone showed up just a few times. CDR3 sequence: CASSPLQGAGNEQFF. CDR3 sequence (DNA): TGTGCCAGCTCACCACTGCAAGGGGCAGGGAATGAGCAGTTCTTC. The J gene is TRBJ2-1, the V gene TRBV18; tentative D call: TRBD1 (5 bases). This CDR3 has 15 residues. The ends were cut back, 1 base at V and 7 bases at J, with 14 bases in the middle. Germline loops: CDR1 KGHSH, CDR2 LQKENI.